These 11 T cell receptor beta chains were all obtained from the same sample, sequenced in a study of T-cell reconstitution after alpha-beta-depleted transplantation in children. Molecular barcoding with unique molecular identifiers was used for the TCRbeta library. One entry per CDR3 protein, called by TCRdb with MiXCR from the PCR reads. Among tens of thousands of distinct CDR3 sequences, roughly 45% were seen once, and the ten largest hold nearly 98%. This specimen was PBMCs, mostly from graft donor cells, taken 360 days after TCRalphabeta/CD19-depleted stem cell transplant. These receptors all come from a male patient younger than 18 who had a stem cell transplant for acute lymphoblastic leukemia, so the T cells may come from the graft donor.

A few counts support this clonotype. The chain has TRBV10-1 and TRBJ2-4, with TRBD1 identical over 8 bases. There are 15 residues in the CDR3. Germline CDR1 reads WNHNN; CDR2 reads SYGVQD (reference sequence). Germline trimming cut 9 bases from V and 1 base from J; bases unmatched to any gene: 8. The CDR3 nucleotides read TGCGCCAGTCCGACAGGGGCGGAGGCCAAAAACATTCAGTACTTC. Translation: CASPTGAEAKNIQYF.

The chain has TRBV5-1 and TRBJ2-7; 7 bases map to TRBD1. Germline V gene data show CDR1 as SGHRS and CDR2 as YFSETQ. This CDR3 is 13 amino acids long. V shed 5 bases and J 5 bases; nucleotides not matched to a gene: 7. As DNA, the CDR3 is TGCGCCAGCAGAGGAGACAGGGATGACGAGCAGTACTTC. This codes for CASRGDRDDEQYF.

The CDR3 spells CASSLGVAYSYNEQFF. The CDR3 coding sequence is TGTGCCAGCAGCTTAGGGGTAGCGTATTCCTACAATGAGCAGTTCTTC. The genes are TRBV7-6 and TRBJ2-1; a weak D match, TRBD2 (5 bases). Germline-derived CDR1 and CDR2 are SGHVS and FNYEAQ. V was shortened by 1 base and J by 1 base, with 11 bases between the two germline ends. The CDR3 consists of 16 residues.

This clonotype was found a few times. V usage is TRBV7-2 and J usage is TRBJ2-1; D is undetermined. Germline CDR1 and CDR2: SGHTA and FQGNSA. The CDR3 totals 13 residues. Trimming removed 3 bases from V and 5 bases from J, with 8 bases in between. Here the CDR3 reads CASSFGPNNEQFF. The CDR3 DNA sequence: TGTGCCAGCAGCTTTGGACCCAACAATGAGCAGTTCTTC.

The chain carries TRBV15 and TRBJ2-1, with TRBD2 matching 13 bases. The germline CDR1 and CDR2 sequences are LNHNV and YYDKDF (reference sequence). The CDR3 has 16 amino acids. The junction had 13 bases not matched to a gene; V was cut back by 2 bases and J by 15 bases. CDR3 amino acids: CATSRSAGTSGTEAFF. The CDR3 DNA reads TGTGCCACCAGCAGATCCGCCGGGACTAGCGGGACGGAGGCGTTCTTC.

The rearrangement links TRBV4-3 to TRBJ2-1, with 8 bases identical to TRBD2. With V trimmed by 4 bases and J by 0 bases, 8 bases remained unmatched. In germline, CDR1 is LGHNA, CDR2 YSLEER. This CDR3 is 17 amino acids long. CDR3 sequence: CASSPGTSSSSYNEQFF. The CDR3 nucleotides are TGCGCCAGCAGCCCTGGGACTAGTTCCAGCTCCTACAATGAGCAGTTCTTC.

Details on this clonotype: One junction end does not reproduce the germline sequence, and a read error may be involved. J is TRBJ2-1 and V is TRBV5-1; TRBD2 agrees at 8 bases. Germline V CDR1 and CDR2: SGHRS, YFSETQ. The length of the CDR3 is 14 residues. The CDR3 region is CASSSGLGYYEQFF. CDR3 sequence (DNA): TGCGCCAGCAGCTCGGGACTAGGCTACTATGAGCAGTTCTTC.

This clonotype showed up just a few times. The DNA of the CDR3 is TGTGCCAGCAGCCCCCCGGGCGGCTGGGGACAAGAGACCCAGTACTTC. Protein: CASSPPGGWGQETQYF. The chain uses TRBV9 and TRBJ2-5; D gene ambiguous. V shed 4 bases and J shed 2 bases, with 18 bases lying between them. This CDR3 is 16 amino acids long. The V gene's germline CDR1 is SGDLS and CDR2 YYNGEE.

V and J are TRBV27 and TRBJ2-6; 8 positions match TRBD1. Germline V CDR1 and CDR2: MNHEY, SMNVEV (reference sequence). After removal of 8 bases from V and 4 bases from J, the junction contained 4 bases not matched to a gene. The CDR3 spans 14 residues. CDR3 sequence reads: CASSQGAGANVLTF. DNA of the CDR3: TGTGCCAGCTCCCAGGGGGCCGGGGCCAACGTCCTGACTTTC.

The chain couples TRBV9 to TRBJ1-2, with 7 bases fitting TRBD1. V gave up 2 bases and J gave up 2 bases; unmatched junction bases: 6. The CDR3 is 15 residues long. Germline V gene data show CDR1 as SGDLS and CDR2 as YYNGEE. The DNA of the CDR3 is TGTGCCAGCAGCGTCGGGACAGTTGGAAACTATGGCTACACCTTC. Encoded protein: CASSVGTVGNYGYTF.

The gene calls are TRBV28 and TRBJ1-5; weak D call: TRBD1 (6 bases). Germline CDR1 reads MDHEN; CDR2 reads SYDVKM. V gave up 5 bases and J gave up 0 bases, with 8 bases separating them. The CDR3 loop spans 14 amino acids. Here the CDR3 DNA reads TGTGCCAGCAGTCGGGACATTAGCAATCAGCCCCAGCATTTT. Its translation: CASSRDISNQPQHF.